This T cell receptor beta chain emerged from a study of breast tumors, draining lymph nodes, adjacent tissues. Study results and limitations: Tumor and nontumor repertoires were significantly more similar in luminal-like than in basal-like breast cancer. Findings are consistent with lymph node origin and intratumoral expansion of most tumor T cells. Tumor repertoires ranked between lymph nodes and nontumor tissue in diversity, with V and J gene preferences. That most tumor T cells come from lymph nodes remained unproven.

Germline lookup yields CDR1 LNHDA and CDR2 SQIVND (reference sequence). CDR3 length: 14 amino acids. V lost 4 bases, J lost 9 bases, and 2 bases stayed unmatched. The lymph nodes were axillary draining lymph nodes from breast cancer patients. Each CDR3 protein gets one entry after TCRdb re-called the multiplex PCR reads with MiXCR. The sample lists 200,000 to 250,000 distinct CDR3 sequences, around 32% occurring once. Many counts were recorded for this clonotype. Its specificity is not known. This TCR derives from a female donor with breast cancer. Some clones in this sample may be carry-over from other donors' samples. This chain links TRBV19 with TRBJ1-6, with 11 bases that match TRBD1. The source material was axillary lymph node tissue. CDR3 bases: TGTGCCAGTAGTAAGGGACAGGGGGTTTCACCCCTCCACTTT. Its protein is CASSKGQGVSPLHF.